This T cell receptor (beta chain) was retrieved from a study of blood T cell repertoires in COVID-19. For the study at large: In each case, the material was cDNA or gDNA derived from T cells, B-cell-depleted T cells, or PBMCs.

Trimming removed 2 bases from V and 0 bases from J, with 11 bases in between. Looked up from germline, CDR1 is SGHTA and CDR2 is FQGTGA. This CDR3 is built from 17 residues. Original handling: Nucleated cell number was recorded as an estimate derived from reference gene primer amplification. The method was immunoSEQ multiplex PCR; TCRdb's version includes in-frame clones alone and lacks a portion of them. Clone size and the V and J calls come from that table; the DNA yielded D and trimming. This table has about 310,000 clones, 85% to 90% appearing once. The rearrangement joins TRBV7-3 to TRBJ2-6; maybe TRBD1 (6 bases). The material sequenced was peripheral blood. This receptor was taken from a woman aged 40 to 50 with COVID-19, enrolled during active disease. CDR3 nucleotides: TGTGCCAGCAGCTTATTCGGGACATCCTCTGGGGCCAACGTCCTGACTTTC. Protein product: CASSLFGTSSGANVLTF.